This record concerns one TCR beta chain sequence. What it binds is not known. This sample stems from a study of OX40 agonist ivuxolimab in advanced cancers. Study-wide findings and caveats: Individuals who were partial responders at 0.1-3.0 mg/kg had clonal expansion that ranked among the lowest. Not determined was the antigen specificity of the expanded peripheral T cells. Some nonresponders additionally presented with little normalized T-cell clonal expansion. CD4+ and CD8+ blood T cells expanded clonally by week 6 at 0.1 to 3.0 mg/kg.

Trimming took 1 base from V and 2 from J, leaving 14 bases between them. The germline gives CDR1 LGHNT, CDR2 FRNRAP. The CDR3 sequence is 16 residues long. Produced via immunoSEQ multiplex PCR; TCRdb's table is partial and in-frame only. The sample has under 25,000 clones, around four fifths seen once. This rearrangement joins TRBV12-5 to TRBJ2-5; D is unclear. The sample consisted of CD4+ or CD8+ T cells sorted from blood, taken in a trial of the OX40 agonist ivuxolimab. The sequence derives from an adult with an advanced solid tumor such as melanoma, head and neck, liver or kidney cancer. The CDR3 region has the DNA TGTGCTAGTGGTTTGGGGCACCGCACCAAACAAGAGACCCAGTACTTC. Amino acids: CASGLGHRTKQETQYF.